Presented here are 17 T cell receptor beta chains from one specimen sequenced in a study of control samples from healthy donors and cancer patients. Using immunoSEQ multiplex PCR, the repertoire was profiled, and TCRdb retains in-frame clones only, with some absent. The sample records about 140,000 clones, more than 90% being singletons. The sequenced material came from blood. These receptors all come from a young man in good health.

The gene calls are TRBV2 and TRBJ2-7; perhaps TRBD1 as D (6 bases). There are 11 residues in the CDR3. Deletions cut 7 bases from V and 4 bases from J, with 8 bases between. The germline V gene has CDR1 SNHLY and CDR2 FYNNEI. The CDR3 is CASTQGYEQYF. The DNA for the CDR3 is TGTGCCAGCACCCAGGGGTACGAGCAGTACTTC.

A few counts support this clone. The chain employs TRBV4-1 and TRBJ2-7; D ambiguous. The CDR3 has 15 residues. CDR1 and CDR2 (germline): MGHRA, YSYEKL. V lost 1 base to trimming and J lost 3 bases, with 13 bases between them. The CDR3 DNA is TGCGCCAGCAGCCAAGGCAGCTTAGGGCTCTACGAGCAGTACTTC. It is translated as CASSQGSLGLYEQYF.

The chain links TRBV7-8 to TRBJ2-1, with a tentative D call TRBD2 (5 bases). The V and J ends lost 5 bases and 8 bases respectively, with 19 bases between them. This CDR3 region has 15 residues. Germline assignment: CDR1 SGHVS and CDR2 FQNEAQ. Here the CDR3 reads CASSPSSGGFDEQFF. The CDR3, as DNA: TGTGCCAGCAGCCCTTCCTCTGGCGGGTTCGATGAGCAGTTCTTC.

This chain joins TRBV18 and TRBJ1-1; D gene unclear. Trimming cost V 3 bases and J 1 base, with 12 bases left between them. CDR1 is KGHSH, CDR2 LQKENI, per germline. The CDR3 runs to 15 residues. In DNA, the CDR3 is TGTGCCAGCTCACCTTTATCCATATCGAACACTGAAGCTTTCTTT. Protein: CASSPLSISNTEAFF.

V and J are TRBV7-3 and TRBJ2-1, with 7 bases that match TRBD1. Germline V gene sequence: CDR1 SGHTA, CDR2 FQGTGA. J gave up 2 bases and V 5 bases, and 15 bases lay outside the gene matches. This CDR3 is 18 amino acids long. The CDR3 reads CASSPELTLGGAYNEQFF. CDR3 nucleotides: TGTGCCAGCAGCCCGGAATTAACCTTAGGGGGCGCCTACAATGAGCAGTTCTTC.

The chain carries TRBV30 and TRBJ2-3; 8 bases line up with TRBD1. The CDR3 covers 13 residues. Germline CDR1 is GTSNPN and CDR2 is SVGIG (reference sequence). V was clipped by 4 bases and J by 15 bases; unmatched bases: 15. The CDR3 loop reads CAWILHRQGKVYF. The DNA for the CDR3 is TGTGCCTGGATCCTTCACCGACAGGGGAAAGTCTATTTT.

The J gene is TRBJ2-7, the V gene TRBV4-2, with TRBD2 identical over 11 bases. J was trimmed by 7 bases and V by 4 bases; bases with no gene match: 12. Per the germline V gene, CDR1 is LGHNA and CDR2 is YNFKEQ. The CDR3 covers 16 residues. The DNA of the CDR3 is TGTGCCAGCAGCCCCCAGGTAGCGGGAGGGCCGGGGGAGCAGTACTTC. As protein: CASSPQVAGGPGEQYF.

This sequence joins TRBV7-2 and TRBJ2-1, with D possibly being TRBD2 (5 bases). Germline loops: CDR1 SGHTA, CDR2 FQGNSA. With 4 bases removed from V and 7 bases from J, the gap between germline ends came to 11 bases. CDR3 length: 13 amino acids. The DNA of the CDR3 is TGTGCCAGCAGCTCAGAGGGTTGGAATGAGCAGTTCTTC. The encoded protein is CASSSEGWNEQFF.

This clone was recorded only once. The genes are TRBV11-3 and TRBJ2-1; D uncertain. CDR3 length: 12 residues. The V and J ends lost 2 bases and 5 bases respectively, with 4 bases between them. Looked up from germline, CDR1 is SGHNT and CDR2 is YENEEA. CDR3 region: CASSLINNEQFF. Written as DNA, the CDR3 is TGTGCCAGCAGCTTAATTAACAATGAGCAGTTCTTC. The entire variable domain, with the rest obtained from reference TRBV11-3 and TRBJ2-1, is as follows: EAGVVQSPRYKIIEKKQPVAFWCNPISGHNTLYWYLQNLGQGPELLIRYENEEAVDDSQLPKDRFSAERLKGVDSTLKIQPAELGDSAVYLCASSLINNEQFFGPGTRLTVL.

In DNA, the CDR3 is TGTGCCAGCAGTTTTGCTAGCGGGAGGGCGTGGGAGACCCAGTACTTC. This translates into CASSFASGRAWETQYF. This sequence joins TRBV6-5 and TRBJ2-5; 12 nucleotides line up with TRBD2. Trimming at V came to 4 bases and at J to 5 bases, leaving 8 bases not matched to a gene. This CDR3 is built from 16 residues. Germline V lookup: CDR1 MNHEY, CDR2 SVGAGI.

The chain combines TRBV29-1 with TRBJ1-4, with D tentatively TRBD1 (5 bases). V lost 5 bases and J 0 bases, leaving 22 bases between the germline ends. Germline assignment: CDR1 SQVTM and CDR2 ANQGSEA. CDR3 length: 18 residues. The CDR3 loop reads CSVYLIGALGATNEKLFF. The CDR3 region has the DNA TGCAGCGTTTATCTTATAGGGGCCCTCGGTGCAACTAATGAAAAACTGTTTTTT.

This rearrangement joins TRBV28 to TRBJ1-5; weak D call: TRBD1 (5 bases). This CDR3 spans 12 amino acids. Trimming pared 3 bases from V and 10 bases from J, leaving 10 bases between. The germline CDR1 and CDR2 sequences are MDHEN and SYDVKM. CDR3 loop: CASSFPGTPQHF. CDR3 in DNA: TGTGCCAGCAGTTTCCCAGGGACCCCCCAGCATTTT.

The chain links TRBV7-2 to TRBJ1-2; possibly TRBD1 for D (6 bases). Trimming removed 1 base from V and 6 bases from J, with 12 bases in between. This CDR3 contains 14 residues. Germline values: CDR1 SGHTA, CDR2 FQGNSA. CDR3 in DNA: TGTGCCAGCAGCTTAGGGCAGGGGTTTCATGGCTACACCTTC. Its protein product is CASSLGQGFHGYTF.

This chain uses TRBV19 with TRBJ2-2, with D unclear. CDR3 length: 14 amino acids. Germline-derived CDR1 and CDR2 are LNHDA and SQIVND (reference sequence). The germline V and J ends were trimmed by 3 bases and 4 bases, with 9 bases remaining between them. The CDR3 bases are TGTGCCAGTAGTATTGCCATGGTCACCGGGGAGCTGTTTTTT. This codes for CASSIAMVTGELFF.

This clone appeared a few times. V usage is TRBV12-3 or TRBV12-4 and J usage is TRBJ2-1, with D uncertain. The V and J ends lost 3 bases and 6 bases respectively, with 9 bases between them. The CDR3 is 13 amino acids. The DNA for the CDR3 is TGTGCCAGCAGTTTCCGATTCCGCAATGAGCAGTTCTTC. Protein sequence: CASSFRFRNEQFF.

The gene calls are TRBV3-1 (or the pseudogene TRBV3-2) and TRBJ1-5; TRBD1 is a possible D gene (6 bases). This CDR3 is 15 amino acids long. The germline CDR1 and CDR2 sequences are LGHDT and YNNKEL (reference sequence). V was clipped by 4 bases and J by 0 bases, with 10 bases between them. In nucleotides, the CDR3 is TGTGCCAGCAGCCCAGGACAGACTAGCAATCAGCCCCAGCATTTT. Residues: CASSPGQTSNQPQHF.

The chain couples TRBV6-1 to TRBJ2-6; D gene ambiguous. The germline V gene encodes CDR1 MNHNS and CDR2 SASEGT. The CDR3 extends over 16 amino acids. V lost 2 bases and J 0 bases, leaving 8 bases between the germline ends. For the CDR3, the DNA is TGTGCCAGCAGTGAACACGTAGTCTCTGGGGCCAACGTCCTGACTTTC. This gives the protein CASSEHVVSGANVLTF.